This T cell receptor beta chain was identified in a study of shared clonotypes between healthy human individuals. About the study: Participating donors consisted of two women and three men aged 18 to 49.

This clone was seen a handful of times. The donors were all Caucasian adults (living in Nashville, Tennessee). CD45RA-negative memory and CD45RA+ naive subsets were split from the CD4+ cells. V lost 3 bases to trimming and J lost 6 bases, with 15 bases between them. This CDR3 is built from 14 residues. Germline assignment: CDR1 MNHNS and CDR2 SASEGT. Every immunoSEQ plate was one replicate of a subset's evenly spread DNA. Produced via immunoSEQ multiplex PCR; TCRdb's table is partial and in-frame only. The sample consists of about 340,000 clones, less than 85% of them appearing once. Sequenced input: memory CD4+ T cells sorted from blood. The subset was: CD45RA-negative fraction. The chain is built from TRBV6-1 and TRBJ2-7; no clear D. This TCR was sampled from a man in his thirties or forties in good health. The DNA for the CDR3 is TGTGCCAGCAGTGAGGAAGGGTTCCTGGGCGAGCAGTACTTC. Protein sequence: CASSEEGFLGEQYF.